The 9 T cell receptor beta chains below all came from one sample that was sequenced in a study of CD8 T cells in Susac syndrome. It was with random hexamers that roughly 0.5 to 1 ug RNA was reverse transcribed. TCRdb re-called the immunoSEQ multiplex PCR reads with MiXCR, one entry per CDR3 protein. The sample holds 150,000 to 200,000 distinct CDR3 sequences; over 85% are singletons and the top ten take 0.13%. The specimen was CD4+ T cells from PBMCs. The source of these receptors is a human donor in good health.

This rearrangement joins TRBV29-1 to TRBJ2-7, with unresolved D. The CDR3 length is 12 residues. V was cut by 0 bases and J by 8 bases, with 11 bases left in between. Germline CDR1 is SQVTM and CDR2 is ANQGSEA. The CDR3 loop is CSVEDLPGQQYF. CDR3 nucleotides: TGCAGCGTTGAAGATTTACCGGGTCAGCAGTACTTC.

This chain connects TRBV29-1 to TRBJ2-7; TRBD2 matches 7 bases. CDR3 length equals 12 residues. Per the germline V gene, CDR1 is SQVTM and CDR2 is ANQGSEA. Germline trimming cut 7 bases from V and 2 bases from J; bases unmatched to any gene: 5. The CDR3 loop reads CSAPRGAYEQYF. CDR3 in DNA: TGCAGCGCCCCACGGGGGGCCTACGAGCAGTACTTC.

The chain carries TRBV3-1 and TRBJ2-3; 9 bases line up with TRBD2. CDR3 length equals 13 residues. Germline V lookup: CDR1 LGHDT, CDR2 YNNKEL (reference sequence). In nucleotides, the CDR3 is TGTGCTATAGGCGCTAGCGGGACCGATACGCAGTATTTT. It translates to CAIGASGTDTQYF.

The chain uses TRBV6-1 and TRBJ2-7; D is possibly TRBD2 (7 bases). The V gene's germline CDR1 is MNHNS and CDR2 SASEGT. This CDR3 is 15 amino acids long. V was pared by 6 bases and J by 0 bases, with 15 bases between. The CDR3, as DNA: TGTGCCAGCAGCGGGGGGCAGGGTTTCTCCTACGAGCAGTACTTC. It specifies CASSGGQGFSYEQYF.

This chain links TRBV29-1 with TRBJ2-3; D is ambiguous. There are 11 residues in the CDR3. Trimming took off 7 bases at V and 10 bases at J, with 15 bases between the two ends. From germline, CDR1 is SQVTM and CDR2 ANQGSEA. The CDR3 sequence is CSALLVGAQYF. The CDR3 bases are TGCAGCGCCCTCTTAGTAGGTGCGCAGTATTTT.

The CDR3 bases are TGTGCCAGCAGCCGGAACAGGTACGAGCAGTACTTC. It encodes CASSRNRYEQYF. The V call is TRBV3-1, the J call TRBJ2-7; TRBD1 is a possible D gene (5 bases). V lost 4 bases to trimming and J lost 4 bases, with 8 bases between them. The CDR3 sequence is 12 residues long. Germline loops: CDR1 LGHDT, CDR2 YNNKEL (reference sequence).

This chain links TRBV6-1 with TRBJ1-5; no definite D call. The length of the CDR3 is 14 residues. CDR1 is MNHNS and CDR2 is SASEGT in the germline V gene. The ends were cut back, 7 bases at V and 2 bases at J, with 12 bases in the middle. CDR3 protein: CASKEGVGNQPQHF. In DNA, the CDR3 is TGTGCCAGCAAGGAGGGTGTCGGCAATCAGCCCCAGCATTTT.

The J gene is TRBJ1-2, the V gene TRBV10-3; D remains unclear. CDR1 and CDR2 from the germline V gene are ENHRY and SYGVKD. The CDR3 has 13 residues. Trimming left V 4 bases short and J 6 bases short, with 12 bases between. DNA for the CDR3: TGTGCCATCAGTGCGGGGAATGGTGATGGCTACACCTTC. Translating gives CAISAGNGDGYTF.

The chain couples TRBV12-3 or TRBV12-4 to TRBJ1-2; D possibly corresponds to TRBD1 (5 bases). Trimming shortened V by 8 bases and J by 4 bases, and 17 bases separated the two germline ends. The CDR3 length is 14 residues. This CDR3 reads CASGSGLAGYGYTF. DNA of the CDR3: TGTGCCAGCGGATCAGGGTTGGCGGGCTATGGCTACACCTTC.